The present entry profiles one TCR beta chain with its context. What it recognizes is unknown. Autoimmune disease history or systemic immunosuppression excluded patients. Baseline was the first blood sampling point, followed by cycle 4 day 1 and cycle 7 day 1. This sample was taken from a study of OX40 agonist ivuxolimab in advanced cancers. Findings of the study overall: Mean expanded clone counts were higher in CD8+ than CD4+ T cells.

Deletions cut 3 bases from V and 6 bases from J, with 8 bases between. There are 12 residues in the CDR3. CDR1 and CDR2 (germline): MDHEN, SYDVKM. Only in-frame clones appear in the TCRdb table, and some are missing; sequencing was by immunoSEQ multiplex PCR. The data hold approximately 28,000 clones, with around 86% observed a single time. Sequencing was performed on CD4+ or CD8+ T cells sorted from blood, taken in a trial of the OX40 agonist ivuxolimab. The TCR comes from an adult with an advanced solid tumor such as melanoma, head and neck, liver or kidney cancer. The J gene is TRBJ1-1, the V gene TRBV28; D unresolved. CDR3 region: CASSFWRAEAFF. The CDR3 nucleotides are TGTGCCAGCAGTTTTTGGAGGGCTGAAGCTTTCTTT. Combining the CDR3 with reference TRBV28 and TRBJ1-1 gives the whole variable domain DVKVTQSSRYLVKRTGEKVFLECVQDMDHENMFWYRQDPGLGLRLIYFSYDVKMKEKGDIPEGYSVSREKKERFSLILESASTNQTSMYLCASSFWRAEAFFGQGTRLTVV.